The 5 T cell receptor beta chains presented below share a single source sample, sequenced in a study of identical twins. TCRdb processed the 5' RACE reads anew with MiXCR; each CDR3 protein has one entry. The sample consists of about 470,000 distinct CDR3 sequences, roughly 24% of them appearing once. These data are also associated with another study on T cells expressing NK-cell markers.

Input material: CD4+ T cells sorted from blood. The origin of the receptors is a woman under 30 in good health.

As to this clonotype: A much larger clone sits a single nucleotide away, making a read error possible. This rearrangement joins TRBV7-2 to TRBJ2-3; D might be TRBD2 (5 bases). The CDR3 runs to 12 residues. CDR1 is SGHTA and CDR2 is FQGNSA in the germline V gene. The CDR3 DNA reads TGTGCCAGCAGCTTAAAGGGAGATACGCGGTATTTT. Amino acid sequence: CASSLKGDTRYF.

The rearrangement joins TRBV5-5 to TRBJ2-1; unclear D gene. The V end lost 1 base, the J end lost 8 bases, and 19 bases lay between the germline ends. Germline V gene lookup returns CDR1 SGHKS and CDR2 YYEKEE (reference sequence). The CDR3 consists of 16 residues. The chain's CDR3 is CASSLFKLGASDEQFF. The CDR3 DNA is TGTGCCAGCAGCTTGTTCAAGTTAGGCGCGAGCGATGAGCAGTTCTTC.

The chain has TRBV7-2 and TRBJ2-1; D assignment may be TRBD1 or TRBD2 (6 bases each). V gave up 3 bases and J gave up 7 bases, with 16 bases separating them. This CDR3 contains 15 residues. In germline, CDR1 is SGHTA, CDR2 FQGNSA. The CDR3 loop reads CASSFWAGTGNEQFF. CDR3 coding DNA: TGTGCCAGCAGCTTCTGGGCGGGAACAGGGAATGAGCAGTTCTTC.

In this sample, this clonotype turned up once. No conserved phenylalanine or tryptophan is present at the end of the CDR3, so a read error is the likely explanation. The DNA is omitted, as the CDR3 cannot be located on it reliably, and the CDR3 follows TCRdb's listing. The V gene is TRBV5-1, the J gene TRBJ2-2. 15 amino acids form the CDR3, both terminal residues included. CDR1 and CDR2 (germline): SGHRS, YFSETQ. The CDR3 sequence is CASSLGSANTGELLL.

This clonotype was observed a few times. This chain connects TRBV7-2 to TRBJ2-3, with 8 bases identical to TRBD2. The CDR3 has 15 residues. Germline-derived CDR1 and CDR2 are SGHTA and FQGNSA. The V segment lost 3 bases and the J segment 2 bases; nucleotides outside the gene matches: 4. CDR3 loop: CASSFSGIYTDTQYF. The CDR3 DNA reads as TGTGCCAGCAGCTTTAGCGGGATATACACAGATACGCAGTATTTT.